This T cell receptor (beta chain) was sequenced for a study of beta chain features in type 1 diabetes. Study summary: There were 107,917,701 sorted cells examined across all samples.

The CDR3 runs to 15 residues. Trimming took off 4 bases at V and 0 bases at J, with 10 bases between the two ends. CDR1 SGHTA and CDR2 FQGNSA come from the germline V gene. Isolated RNA was reverse transcribed in full, so expressed TCRB transcripts were sequenced. Sequenced by immunoSEQ multiplex PCR; TCRdb stores in-frame clones only, minus some. The data hold almost 350,000 clones, with about 20% observed a single time. Worth noting for this clone: Its antigen is still unknown.

Findings of the study overall: The naive, central memory and Treg TCRB repertoires of patients appeared to be more similar to one another than those of healthy donors. Insertion counts at VDJ junctions were lower in type 1 diabetes patients, who also showed more deletions there.

Purity above 95% was achieved in all sorted populations. The receptor was isolated from a woman aged 18-30 years in good health. The source material was naive CD4+ T cells from blood. The V and J genes are TRBV7-2 and TRBJ2-1; D not certain. CDR3 sequence reads: CASSSLKSSYNEQFF. CDR3 sequence (DNA): TGTGCCAGCAGCTCGCTTAAGAGCTCCTACAATGAGCAGTTCTTC.